This passage covers 30 T cell receptor beta chains from one sample sequenced in a study of T-cell memory formation after mild COVID-19. TCRdb called the 5' RACE reads again in MiXCR, with one record for every CDR3 protein. This table has roughly 240,000 distinct CDR3 sequences, about 16% appearing once. Sequencing input: PBMCs or a T cell subset sorted from them (not recorded which). The receptors shown here come from an adult woman who had mild COVID-19 (a few samples of this study predate the infection). Cell type and time point are not known.

This clonotype showed up just a few times. The chain uses TRBV18 and TRBJ2-7, with TRBD2 as a possible D gene (6 bases). V was clipped by 3 bases and J by 1 base, with 10 bases between them. The germline V gene encodes CDR1 KGHSH and CDR2 LQKENI. The CDR3 consists of 14 residues. For the CDR3, the DNA is TGTGCCAGCTCACCGCGGGAAGGTTCCTACGAGCAGTACTTC. Encoded protein: CASSPREGSYEQYF.

This rearrangement joins TRBV2 to TRBJ1-1; 7 nucleotides align to TRBD1. The junction had 4 bases not matched to a gene; V was cut back by 7 bases and J by 2 bases. The V gene's germline CDR1 is SNHLY and CDR2 FYNNEI. The CDR3 loop spans 13 amino acids. The chain's CDR3 is CASTWDSNTEAFF. The CDR3 region has the DNA TGTGCCAGCACCTGGGACAGCAACACTGAAGCTTTCTTT.

This clonotype was observed a few times. The CDR3 coding sequence is TGCGCCAGCAGCCAAATCCAGGGAGATGGCTACACCTTC. As protein: CASSQIQGDGYTF. V and J are TRBV5-1 and TRBJ1-2, with D tentatively TRBD1 (5 bases). The V gene lost 4 bases and the J gene lost 6 bases, with 13 bases spanning the gap. Germline V gene lookup returns CDR1 SGHRS and CDR2 YFSETQ. The CDR3 runs 13 residues.

This clonotype came up a few times. The V gene is TRBV18, the J gene TRBJ2-7, with D perhaps TRBD2 (7 bases). Trimming shortened V by 2 bases and J by 3 bases, and 14 bases separated the two germline ends. The CDR3 has 15 amino acids. Germline V gene data show CDR1 as KGHSH and CDR2 as LQKENI. The CDR3 region has the DNA TGTGCCAGCTCACCAAGGGGGGCGGGAGTCTACGAGCAGTACTTC. Translated, it gives CASSPRGAGVYEQYF.

This clonotype has a handful of counts. The chain carries TRBV7-2 and TRBJ2-7; D remains unclear. CDR3 length equals 13 residues. V lost 1 base and J lost 6, with 10 bases in between. Germline values: CDR1 SGHTA, CDR2 FQGNSA. CDR3 bases: TGTGCCAGCAGCTTAGAGGTAGTCGGCGAGCAGTACTTC. Protein product: CASSLEVVGEQYF.

The V and J genes are TRBV5-6 and TRBJ2-1, with D maybe TRBD2 (6 bases). The germline V gene encodes CDR1 SGHDT and CDR2 YYEEEE. CDR3 size: 12 residues. Trimming shortened V by 0 bases and J by 15 bases, and 13 bases separated the two germline ends. In nucleotides, the CDR3 is TGTGCCAGCAGCTTGGTGAGGTCGGAGGGGTTCTTC. Translating gives CASSLVRSEGFF.

This clonotype was counted at least ten times. V usage is TRBV20-1 and J usage is TRBJ2-7; 8 bases line up with TRBD2. This CDR3 is 13 amino acids long. Germline V gives CDR1 DFQATT, CDR2 SNEGSKA (reference sequence). V dropped 6 bases and J dropped 4; count of bases not matched to a gene: 8. CDR3 in DNA: TGCAGTGCCCCCCGGGCTAGCGGGTACGAGCAGTACTTC. It translates to CSAPRASGYEQYF.

The V gene is TRBV4-3, the J gene TRBJ2-3, with TRBD2 matching over 8 bases. V was pared by 1 base and J by 2 bases, with 2 bases of the junction left unmatched. The CDR3 is 15 amino acids. The germline CDR1 and CDR2 sequences are LGHNA and YSLEER. The CDR3 loop reads CASSQVAGYTDTQYF. For the CDR3, the DNA is TGCGCCAGCAGCCAAGTAGCGGGATACACAGATACGCAGTATTTT.

This clonotype appeared a few times. V and J are TRBV20-1 and TRBJ1-2; 7 bases are shared with TRBD1. V lost 4 bases, J lost 7 bases, and 6 bases stayed unmatched. The germline CDR1 and CDR2 sequences are DFQATT and SNEGSKA (reference sequence). The CDR3 is made up of 12 amino acids. CDR3: CSANRGSSGYTF. The DNA of the CDR3 is TGCAGTGCTAACAGGGGATCGAGTGGCTACACCTTC.

In DNA form, the CDR3 reads TGTGCCAGCAGTCGCGAGTGGAATACGCAGTATTTT. This sequence encodes CASSREWNTQYF. The V and J genes are TRBV6-6 and TRBJ2-3, with D hard to call. Germline CDR1 and CDR2: MNHNY and SVGAGI (reference sequence). Trimming removed 5 bases at V and 7 bases at J, with 10 bases between. CDR3 length: 12 amino acids.

The chain carries TRBV5-1 and TRBJ2-1; 7 bases match TRBD1. Germline-derived CDR1 and CDR2 are SGHRS and YFSETQ. The junction had 5 bases not matched to a gene; V was cut back by 0 bases and J by 11 bases. CDR3 size: 13 residues. The DNA of the CDR3 is TGCGCCAGCAGCTTGGATAACAGGGGTAAGCAGTTCTTC. Amino acids: CASSLDNRGKQFF.

This clonotype was detected only a few times. V is TRBV24-1 and J is TRBJ2-7; D unclear. Germline loops: CDR1 KGHDR, CDR2 SFDVKD. The CDR3 runs 14 residues. Trimming stripped 3 bases from V and 0 bases from J, with 8 bases between. This CDR3 reads CATSDVRYSYEQYF. CDR3 nucleotides: TGTGCCACCAGTGATGTGCGGTACTCCTACGAGCAGTACTTC.

The rearrangement joins TRBV6-1 to TRBJ2-3; 8 positions match TRBD2. Looked up from germline, CDR1 is MNHNS and CDR2 is SASEGT. V lost 2 bases, J lost 9 bases, and 4 bases stayed unmatched. This CDR3 contains 13 residues. CDR3 loop: CASSEPPGGTQYF. CDR3 DNA sequence: TGTGCCAGCAGTGAACCCCCGGGAGGGACGCAGTATTTT.

This clonotype was picked up one time. The rearrangement uses TRBV11-3 and TRBJ1-3; D remains unclear. This CDR3 has 14 residues. Trimming shortened V by 5 bases and J by 0 bases, and 8 bases separated the two germline ends. CDR1 is SGHNT and CDR2 is YENEEA in the germline V gene. Here the CDR3 DNA reads TGTGCCAGCAGCCCGGAATCCTCTGGAAACACCATATATTTT. Amino acid sequence: CASSPESSGNTIYF.

The chain is built from TRBV7-2 and TRBJ1-5; the D is unclear. CDR3 length: 16 amino acids. Germline CDR1 and CDR2: SGHTA and FQGNSA. Deletions cut 0 bases from V and 0 bases from J, with 9 bases between. The CDR3 here is CASSLATDYSNQPQHF. The CDR3 DNA is TGTGCCAGCAGCTTAGCGACGGATTATAGCAATCAGCCCCAGCATTTT.

The V and J genes are TRBV9 and TRBJ1-1; D is perhaps TRBD1 (6 bases). CDR1 is SGDLS, CDR2 YYNGEE, per germline. The CDR3 has 14 residues. The V gene lost 8 bases and the J gene lost 4 bases, with 18 bases spanning the gap. CDR3 region: CASNPGQLSTEAFF. CDR3 nucleotide sequence: TGTGCCAGTAACCCCGGACAGTTAAGCACTGAAGCTTTCTTT.

The chain employs TRBV29-1 and TRBJ2-1; TRBD1 matches at 8 bases. Per germline, CDR1 SQVTM and CDR2 ANQGSEA. This CDR3 has 11 amino acids. V shed 6 bases, J shed 8 bases, and the junction held 3 bases outside the gene matches. CDR3 nucleotide sequence: TGCAGCGTAGGACAGGGCGATGAGCAGTTCTTC. Protein sequence: CSVGQGDEQFF.

The chain carries TRBV5-4 and TRBJ2-3; TRBD2 matches at 14 bases. The CDR3 loop spans 21 amino acids. Germline V lookup: CDR1 SGHNT, CDR2 YYREEE (reference sequence). With V trimmed by 0 bases and J by 0 bases, 12 bases remained unmatched. CDR3 loop: CASSLGRLGTSGSRSTDTQYF. The CDR3 DNA is TGTGCCAGCAGCTTGGGACGGTTGGGGACTAGCGGGAGTAGAAGCACAGATACGCAGTATTTT.

J is TRBJ2-5 and V is TRBV12-3 or TRBV12-4; TRBD2 aligns across 12 bases. The junction had 9 bases not matched to a gene; V was cut back by 5 bases and J by 2 bases. The CDR3 is made up of 17 amino acids. The DNA for the CDR3 is TGTGCCAGCAGTCGACGAAGCGGACTAGCGGGACAAGAGACCCAGTACTTC. Amino acid sequence: CASSRRSGLAGQETQYF.

The gene calls are TRBV6-5 and TRBJ2-7; 14 nucleotides line up with TRBD2. V lost 6 bases to trimming and J lost 2 bases; unmatched junction nucleotides: 9. CDR3 size: 17 residues. The germline V gene encodes CDR1 MNHEY and CDR2 SVGAGI. The CDR3 protein is CASRRRTSGRFTYEQYF. The CDR3 nucleotides are TGTGCCAGCAGGCGCAGGACTAGCGGGAGGTTTACCTACGAGCAGTACTTC.

The chain has TRBV5-6 and TRBJ2-5; 7 nucleotides agree with TRBD1. Germline CDR1 is SGHDT and CDR2 is YYEEEE. The junction had 9 bases not matched to a gene; V was cut back by 4 bases and J by 0 bases. This CDR3 is built from 16 residues. DNA of the CDR3: TGTGCCAGCAGCCGATCGGGACAGCAGTACCAAGAGACCCAGTACTTC. This sequence encodes CASSRSGQQYQETQYF.

The V gene is TRBV20-1, the J gene TRBJ1-3; D possibly corresponds to TRBD1 (5 bases). The germline CDR1 and CDR2 sequences are DFQATT and SNEGSKA (reference sequence). V lost 6 bases to trimming and J lost 4 bases, with 13 bases between them. The CDR3 runs 13 residues. The CDR3 nucleotides are TGCAGTGCCCCGGGGAGGGGAGGAAACACCATATATTTT. Translated, it gives CSAPGRGGNTIYF.

The gene calls are TRBV6-5 and TRBJ2-5; unclear D gene. Germline V CDR1 and CDR2: MNHEY, SVGAGI. V lost 8 bases, J lost 1 base, and 11 bases lay in between. CDR3 length: 13 amino acids. The CDR3 sequence is CASFSSPQETQYF. The CDR3 DNA reads as TGTGCCAGCTTCAGTAGTCCCCAAGAGACCCAGTACTTC.

This clonotype was picked up a small number of times. The J gene is TRBJ1-5, the V gene TRBV7-2; a possible D gene is TRBD1 (6 bases). Per the germline V gene, CDR1 is SGHTA and CDR2 is FQGNSA. The V end was cut by 0 bases, the J end by 4 bases, with 13 bases between. The CDR3 covers 16 residues. This CDR3 reads CASSLATGAGNQPQHF. CDR3 nucleotides: TGTGCCAGCAGCTTAGCGACGGGGGCTGGTAATCAGCCCCAGCATTTT.

A few counts support this clonotype. This sequence joins TRBV7-8 and TRBJ2-3; 16 nucleotides agree with TRBD2. The junction had 3 bases not matched to a gene; V was cut back by 5 bases and J by 4 bases. The CDR3 runs to 16 residues. The germline V gene encodes CDR1 SGHVS and CDR2 FQNEAQ. CDR3 residues: CASSQGTSGRADTQYF. Written as DNA, the CDR3 is TGTGCCAGCAGCCAGGGGACTAGCGGGAGGGCAGATACGCAGTATTTT.

This clonotype occurred a few times. The J gene is TRBJ1-3, the V gene TRBV29-1; 7 nucleotides match TRBD1. Germline loops: CDR1 SQVTM, CDR2 ANQGSEA. The CDR3 spans 15 residues. J gave up 0 bases and V 6 bases, and 8 bases lay outside the gene matches. CDR3 loop: CSVESGQNSGNTIYF. CDR3 DNA sequence: TGCAGCGTCGAGTCGGGACAGAACTCTGGAAACACCATATATTTT.

V and J are TRBV24-1 and TRBJ1-2; D is unclear. This CDR3 spans 14 amino acids. V lost 0 bases and J lost 2, with 6 bases in between. CDR1 and CDR2 (germline): KGHDR, SFDVKD. The CDR3 DNA follows: TGTGCCACCAGTGATTTGATGATCAACTATGGCTACACCTTC. Protein product: CATSDLMINYGYTF.

The sample holds many counts of this clonotype. The gene calls are TRBV20-1 and TRBJ2-7; D might be TRBD1 or TRBD2, each matching 6 bases. Germline lookup yields CDR1 DFQATT and CDR2 SNEGSKA (reference sequence). The CDR3 loop spans 12 amino acids. V shed 6 bases and J shed 8 bases, with 17 bases lying between them. The CDR3: CSAGGQPPKQYF. DNA for the CDR3: TGCAGTGCAGGGGGGCAGCCCCCGAAGCAGTACTTC.

This clonotype was recorded many times. The chain is built from TRBV12-3 or TRBV12-4 and TRBJ1-5; a weak D match, TRBD1 (6 bases). The V end was cut by 3 bases, the J end by 6 bases, with 12 bases between. This CDR3 contains 14 residues. CDR3 region: CASSLQGSGQPQHF. CDR3 sequence (DNA): TGTGCCAGCAGTTTGCAGGGGTCTGGTCAGCCCCAGCATTTT.

This clonotype was seen more than once but under ten times. The genes are TRBV4-1 and TRBJ2-7; D call uncertain. Germline CDR1 and CDR2: MGHRA and YSYEKL. This CDR3 is 17 amino acids long. V lost 0 bases, J lost 2 bases, and 17 bases lay in between. This chain's CDR3 is CASSQDPKGFQTYEQYF. CDR3 sequence (DNA): TGCGCCAGCAGCCAAGATCCTAAAGGCTTCCAGACCTACGAGCAGTACTTC.